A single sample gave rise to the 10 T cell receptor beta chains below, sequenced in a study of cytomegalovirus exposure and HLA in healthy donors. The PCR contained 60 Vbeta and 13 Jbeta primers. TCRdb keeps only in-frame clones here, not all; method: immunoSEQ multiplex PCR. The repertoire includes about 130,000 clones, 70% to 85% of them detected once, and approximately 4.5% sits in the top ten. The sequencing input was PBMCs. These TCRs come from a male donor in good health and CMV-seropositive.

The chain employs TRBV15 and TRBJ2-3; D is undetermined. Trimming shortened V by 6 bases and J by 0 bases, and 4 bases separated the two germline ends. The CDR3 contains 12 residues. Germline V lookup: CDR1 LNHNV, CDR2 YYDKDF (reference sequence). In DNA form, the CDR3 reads TGTGCCACCAGATCGAGCACAGATACGCAGTATTTT. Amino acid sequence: CATRSSTDTQYF.

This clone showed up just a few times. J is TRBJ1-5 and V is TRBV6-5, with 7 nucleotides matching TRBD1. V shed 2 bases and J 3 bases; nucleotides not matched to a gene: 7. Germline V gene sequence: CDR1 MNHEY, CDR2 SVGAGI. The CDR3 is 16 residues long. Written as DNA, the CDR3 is TGTGCCAGCAGTTACCCATCGGGACAGTCCAATCAGCCCCAGCATTTT. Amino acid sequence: CASSYPSGQSNQPQHF.

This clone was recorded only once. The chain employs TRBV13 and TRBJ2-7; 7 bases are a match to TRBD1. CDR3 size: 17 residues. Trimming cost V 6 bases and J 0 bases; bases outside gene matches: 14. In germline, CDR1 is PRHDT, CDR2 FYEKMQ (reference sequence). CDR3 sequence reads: CASSYSTGTESSYEQYF. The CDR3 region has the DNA TGTGCCAGCAGTTATAGTACCGGGACAGAGAGCTCCTACGAGCAGTACTTC.

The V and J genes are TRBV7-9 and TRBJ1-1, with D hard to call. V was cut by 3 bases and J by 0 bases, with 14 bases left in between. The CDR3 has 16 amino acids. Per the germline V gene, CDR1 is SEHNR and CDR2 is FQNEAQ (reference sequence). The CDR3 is CASSFPLKAMNTEAFF. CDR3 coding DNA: TGTGCCAGCAGCTTCCCCCTCAAAGCCATGAACACTGAAGCTTTCTTT.

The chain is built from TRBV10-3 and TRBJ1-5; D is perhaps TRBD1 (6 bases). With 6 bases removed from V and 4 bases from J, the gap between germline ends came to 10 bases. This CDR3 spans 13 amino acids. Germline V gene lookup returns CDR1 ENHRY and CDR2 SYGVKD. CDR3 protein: CAISGQSNQPQHF. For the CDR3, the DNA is TGTGCCATCAGCGGACAGTCTAATCAGCCCCAGCATTTT.

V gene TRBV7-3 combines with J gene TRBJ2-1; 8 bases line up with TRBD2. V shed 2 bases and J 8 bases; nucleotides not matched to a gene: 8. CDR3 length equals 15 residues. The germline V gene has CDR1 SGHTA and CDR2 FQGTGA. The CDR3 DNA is TGTGCCAGCAGCTTAGCGGGAGGTGGTGTCTATGAGCAGTTCTTC. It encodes CASSLAGGGVYEQFF.

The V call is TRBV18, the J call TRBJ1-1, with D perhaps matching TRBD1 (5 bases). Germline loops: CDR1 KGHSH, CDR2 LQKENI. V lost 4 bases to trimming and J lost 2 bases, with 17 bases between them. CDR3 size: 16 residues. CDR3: CASSLRTTDSNTEAFF. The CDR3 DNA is TGTGCCAGCTCACTACGGACGACAGATTCCAACACTGAAGCTTTCTTT.

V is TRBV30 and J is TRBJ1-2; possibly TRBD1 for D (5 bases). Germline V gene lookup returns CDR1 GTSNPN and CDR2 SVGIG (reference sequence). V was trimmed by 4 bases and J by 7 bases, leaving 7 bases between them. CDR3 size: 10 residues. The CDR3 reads CAWMGGGYTF. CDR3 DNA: TGTGCCTGGATGGGGGGTGGCTACACCTTC. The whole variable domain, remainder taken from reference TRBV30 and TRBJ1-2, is SQTIHQWPATLVQPVGSPLSLECTVEGTSNPNLYWYRQAAGRGLQLLFYSVGIGQISSEVPQNLSASRPQDRQFILSSKKLLLSDSGFYLCAWMGGGYTFGSGTRLTVV.

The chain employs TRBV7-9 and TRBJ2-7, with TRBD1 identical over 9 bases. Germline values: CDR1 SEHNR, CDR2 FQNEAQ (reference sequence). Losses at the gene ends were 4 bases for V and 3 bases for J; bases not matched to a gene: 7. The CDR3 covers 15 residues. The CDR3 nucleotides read TGTGCCAGCAGCTCCTTCCGGGACAGGGACTACGAGCAGTACTTC. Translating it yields CASSSFRDRDYEQYF.

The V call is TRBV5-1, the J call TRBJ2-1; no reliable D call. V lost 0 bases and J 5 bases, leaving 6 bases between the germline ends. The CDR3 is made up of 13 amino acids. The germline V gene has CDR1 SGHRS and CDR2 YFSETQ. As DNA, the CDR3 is TGCGCCAGCAGCTTGGGGGCCAACAATGAGCAGTTCTTC. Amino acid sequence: CASSLGANNEQFF.